This is a list of T cell receptor beta chains from one sample in a study of immune cell composition in non-small cell lung cancer. The data were produced by immunoSEQ multiplex PCR, yet TCRdb's version contains in-frame clones alone and is incomplete. The sample has about 7,800 clones, 75% to 85% seen once. Source material: lung tumor tissue. The receptors shown here come from a human donor with non-small cell lung cancer. Each CDR3 is given with its conserved first and last residue. A D gene is named only where the DNA matches it firmly. Clone size is not always given. Where it is, it says once, few, many or a class for expanded clones.

J: TRBJ2-1; size: NA; D: TRBD2; V: TRBV2; CDR3: CASSGGGYNEQFF; DNA: TGTGCCAGCAGCGGGGGGGGGTACAATGAGCAGTTCTTC
J: TRBJ1-2; size: NA; D: NA; V: TRBV7-2; CDR3: CASSPRTLPVGGYTF; DNA: TGTGCCAGCAGCCCCCGGACACTTCCCGTGGGGGGCTACACCTTC
J: TRBJ1-4; size: NA; D: NA; V: TRBV19; CDR3: CASSTPGRRNEKLFF; DNA: TGTGCCAGTAGTACCCCGGGACGGCGTAATGAAAAACTGTTTTTT
J: TRBJ2-3; size: NA; D: TRBD2; V: TRBV5-1; CDR3: CASSLAKASSGSTDTQYF; DNA: TGCGCCAGCAGCTTGGCCAAGGCTTCTAGCGGAAGCACAGATACGCAGTATTTT
J: TRBJ2-3; size: NA; D: NA; V: TRBV5-4; CDR3: CASSLYGVEDTQYF; DNA: TGTGCCAGCAGCTTGTATGGGGTGGAAGATACGCAGTATTTT
J: TRBJ1-2; size: NA; D: TRBD1; V: TRBV5-6; CDR3: CASSLGTGEGNYGYTF; DNA: TGTGCCAGCAGCTTGGGGACAGGGGAGGGAAACTATGGCTACACCTTC
J: TRBJ2-7; size: NA; D: NA; V: TRBV5-4; CDR3: CASSSVASYEQYF; DNA: TGTGCCAGCAGCTCTGTTGCCTCCTACGAGCAGTACTTC
J: TRBJ1-2; size: NA; D: TRBD1; V: TRBV7-4; CDR3: CASSLGPDRGGGYTF; DNA: TGTGCCAGCAGCTTAGGCCCGGACAGGGGCGGTGGCTACACCTTC
J: TRBJ2-6; size: NA; D: NA; V: TRBV7-3; CDR3: CASSPAESNVLTF; DNA: TGTGCCAGCAGCCCCGCCGAGTCCAACGTCCTGACTTTC
J: TRBJ2-1; size: once; D: TRBD2; V: TRBV19; CDR3: CASRVAGGPLGEQFF; DNA: TGTGCCAGTAGGGTAGCGGGGGGACCTTTGGGCGAGCAGTTCTTC